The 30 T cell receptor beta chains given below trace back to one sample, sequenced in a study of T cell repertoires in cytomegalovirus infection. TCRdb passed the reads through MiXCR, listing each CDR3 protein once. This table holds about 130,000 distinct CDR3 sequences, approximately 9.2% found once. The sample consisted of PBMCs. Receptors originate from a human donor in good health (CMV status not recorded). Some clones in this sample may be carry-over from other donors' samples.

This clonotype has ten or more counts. CDR3 in amino acids: CASSGGRQGLGPMNTEAFF. The CDR3 DNA sequence: TGTGCCAGCAGCGGAGGCAGACAGGGGTTAGGGCCCATGAACACTGAAGCTTTCTTT. The chain has TRBV6-6 and TRBJ1-1; 8 bases are a match to TRBD1. Germline assignment: CDR1 MNHNY and CDR2 SVGAGI (reference sequence). Trimming removed 6 bases from V and 0 bases from J; junction bases left unmatched: 18. The CDR3 runs to 19 residues.

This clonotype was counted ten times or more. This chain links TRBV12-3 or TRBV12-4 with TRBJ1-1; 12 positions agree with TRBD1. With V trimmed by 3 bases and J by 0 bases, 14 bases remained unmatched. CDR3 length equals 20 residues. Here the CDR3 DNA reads TGTGCCAGCAGTTTCCGGGACAGGGGGCACATCAGGGGGATGAACACTGAAGCTTTCTTT. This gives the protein CASSFRDRGHIRGMNTEAFF.

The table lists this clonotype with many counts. The CDR3 nucleotides are TGTGCCAGCGGTAGCGGGGGGCAATCAGATACGCAGTATTTT. The encoded protein is CASGSGGQSDTQYF. The J gene is TRBJ2-3, the V gene TRBV7-3; 10 nucleotides align to TRBD2. This CDR3 region has 14 residues. CDR1 and CDR2 (germline): SGHTA, FQGTGA. Trimming removed 8 bases from V and 4 bases from J; junction bases left unmatched: 6.

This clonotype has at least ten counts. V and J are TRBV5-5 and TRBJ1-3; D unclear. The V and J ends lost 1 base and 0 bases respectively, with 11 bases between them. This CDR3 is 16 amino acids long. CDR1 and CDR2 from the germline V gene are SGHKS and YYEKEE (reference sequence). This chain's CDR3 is CASSLRPTSSGNTIYF. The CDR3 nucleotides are TGTGCCAGCAGCTTGCGCCCGACAAGCTCTGGAAACACCATATATTTT.

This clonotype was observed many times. The CDR3 loop is CASSFGRENGYTF. CDR3 bases: TGTGCCAGCAGTTTTGGTAGGGAAAATGGCTACACCTTC. J is TRBJ1-2 and V is TRBV12-3 or TRBV12-4; no clear D. V was trimmed by 3 bases and J by 6 bases, leaving 11 bases between them. The CDR3 consists of 13 residues.

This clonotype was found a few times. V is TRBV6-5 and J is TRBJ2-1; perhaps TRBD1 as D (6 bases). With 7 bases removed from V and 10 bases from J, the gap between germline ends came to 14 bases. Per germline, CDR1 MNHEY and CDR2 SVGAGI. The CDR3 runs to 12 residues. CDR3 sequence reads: CASTTTTGEQFF. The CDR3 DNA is TGTGCCAGCACTACTACCACAGGGGAGCAGTTCTTC.

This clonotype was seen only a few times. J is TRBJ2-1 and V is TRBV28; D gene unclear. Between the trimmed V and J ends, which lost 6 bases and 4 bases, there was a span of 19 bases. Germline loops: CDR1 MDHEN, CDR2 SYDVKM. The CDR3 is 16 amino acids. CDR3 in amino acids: CASSPHQGTVYNEQFF. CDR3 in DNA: TGTGCCAGCAGCCCGCATCAAGGTACAGTGTACAATGAGCAGTTCTTC.

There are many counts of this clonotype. The CDR3 is CASSSDSGVDTQYF. CDR3 nucleotides: TGTGCCAGCAGCTCGGACTCCGGGGTAGATACGCAGTATTTT. V usage is TRBV7-2 and J usage is TRBJ2-3; TRBD2 might be the D (5 bases). CDR1 SGHTA and CDR2 FQGNSA come from the germline V gene. CDR3 length: 14 residues. V was cut by 4 bases and J by 5 bases, with 13 bases left in between.

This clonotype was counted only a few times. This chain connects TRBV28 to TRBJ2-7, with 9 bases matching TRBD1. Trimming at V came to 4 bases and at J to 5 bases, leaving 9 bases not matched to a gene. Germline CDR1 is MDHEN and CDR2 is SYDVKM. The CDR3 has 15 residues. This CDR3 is CASSSYGTGLHEQYF. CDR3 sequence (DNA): TGTGCCAGCAGTTCATACGGGACAGGGTTACACGAGCAGTACTTC.

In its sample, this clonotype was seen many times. The DNA for the CDR3 is TGTGCCAGCAGCCGAGACGGGACCTCAATCAATGAGCAGTTCTTC. This gives the protein CASSRDGTSINEQFF. The rearrangement links TRBV9 to TRBJ2-1; tentatively, D is TRBD1 or TRBD2 (5 bases each). From germline, CDR1 is SGDLS and CDR2 YYNGEE. CDR3 size: 15 residues. Trimming shortened V by 4 bases and J by 6 bases, and 17 bases separated the two germline ends.

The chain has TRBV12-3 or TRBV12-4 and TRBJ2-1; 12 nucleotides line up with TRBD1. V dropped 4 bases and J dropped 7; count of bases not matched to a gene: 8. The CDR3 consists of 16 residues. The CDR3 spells CASSSRRDRGLNEQFF. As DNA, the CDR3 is TGTGCCAGCAGTTCCCGACGGGACAGGGGGCTTAATGAGCAGTTCTTC.

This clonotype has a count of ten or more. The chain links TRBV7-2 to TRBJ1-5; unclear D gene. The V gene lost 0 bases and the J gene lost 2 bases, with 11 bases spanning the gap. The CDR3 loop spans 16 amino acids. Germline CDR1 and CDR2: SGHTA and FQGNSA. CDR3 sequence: CASSLASGWGNQPQHF. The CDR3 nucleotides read TGTGCCAGCAGCTTAGCGTCGGGGTGGGGCAATCAGCCCCAGCATTTT. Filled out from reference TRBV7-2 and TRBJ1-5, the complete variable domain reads GAGVSQSPSNKVTEKGKDVELRCDPISGHTALYWYRQSLGQGLEFLIYFQGNSAPDKSGLPSDRFSAERTGGSVSTLTIQRTQQEDSAVYLCASSLASGWGNQPQHFGDGTRLSIL.

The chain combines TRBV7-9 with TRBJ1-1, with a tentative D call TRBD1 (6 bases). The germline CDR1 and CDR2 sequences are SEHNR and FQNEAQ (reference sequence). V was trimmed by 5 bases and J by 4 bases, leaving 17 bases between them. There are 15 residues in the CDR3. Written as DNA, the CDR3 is TGTGCCAGCAGCCCGGGGGGGGGCAGGAGCACTGAAGCTTTCTTT. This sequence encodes CASSPGGGRSTEAFF.

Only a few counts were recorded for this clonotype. The CDR3: CSAGGSGNQPQHF. DNA for the CDR3: TGCAGTGCTGGAGGGAGCGGCAATCAGCCCCAGCATTTT. This chain uses TRBV20-1 with TRBJ1-5, with D unclear. The ends were cut back, 5 bases at V and 2 bases at J, with 10 bases in the middle. The V gene's germline CDR1 is DFQATT and CDR2 SNEGSKA (reference sequence). The CDR3 runs 13 residues.

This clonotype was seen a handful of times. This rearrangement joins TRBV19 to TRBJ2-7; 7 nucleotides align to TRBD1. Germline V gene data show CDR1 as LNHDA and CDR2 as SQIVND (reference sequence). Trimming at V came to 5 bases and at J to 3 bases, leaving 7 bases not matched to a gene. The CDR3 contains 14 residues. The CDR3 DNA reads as TGTGCCAGTAGTGCCTCCGGGACAGACTACGAGCAGTACTTC. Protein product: CASSASGTDYEQYF.

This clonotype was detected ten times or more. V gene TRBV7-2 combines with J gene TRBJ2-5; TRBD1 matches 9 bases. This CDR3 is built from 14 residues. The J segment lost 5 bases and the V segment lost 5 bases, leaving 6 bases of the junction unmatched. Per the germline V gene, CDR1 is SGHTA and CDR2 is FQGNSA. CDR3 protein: CASSQGQGSETQYF. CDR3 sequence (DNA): TGTGCCAGCAGCCAGGGACAGGGTTCGGAGACCCAGTACTTC.

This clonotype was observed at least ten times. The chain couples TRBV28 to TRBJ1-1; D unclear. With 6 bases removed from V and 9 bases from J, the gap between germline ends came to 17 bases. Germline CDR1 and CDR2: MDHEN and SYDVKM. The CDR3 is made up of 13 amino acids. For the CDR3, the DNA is TGTGCCAGCAGATCTCCAGGAGGACCTAAAGCTTTCTTT. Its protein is CASRSPGGPKAFF.

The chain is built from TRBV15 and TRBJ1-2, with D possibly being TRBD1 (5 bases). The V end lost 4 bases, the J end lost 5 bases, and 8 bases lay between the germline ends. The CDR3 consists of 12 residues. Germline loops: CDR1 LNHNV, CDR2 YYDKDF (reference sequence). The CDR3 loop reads CATSNRQYGYTF. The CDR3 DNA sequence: TGTGCCACCAGCAACCGACAGTATGGCTACACCTTC.

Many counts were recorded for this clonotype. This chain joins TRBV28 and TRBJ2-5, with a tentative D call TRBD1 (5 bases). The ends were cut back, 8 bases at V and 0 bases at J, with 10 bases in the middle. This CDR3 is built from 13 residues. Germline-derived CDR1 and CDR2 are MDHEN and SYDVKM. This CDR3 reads CASGAGNQETQYF. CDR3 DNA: TGTGCCAGCGGGGCAGGGAACCAAGAGACCCAGTACTTC.

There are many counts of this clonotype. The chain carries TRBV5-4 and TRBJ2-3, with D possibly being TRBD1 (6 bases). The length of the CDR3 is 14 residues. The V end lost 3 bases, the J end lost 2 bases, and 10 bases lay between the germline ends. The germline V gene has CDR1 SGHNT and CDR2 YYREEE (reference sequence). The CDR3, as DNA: TGTGCCAGCAGCTCTGGACAGTACACAGATACGCAGTATTTT. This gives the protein CASSSGQYTDTQYF.

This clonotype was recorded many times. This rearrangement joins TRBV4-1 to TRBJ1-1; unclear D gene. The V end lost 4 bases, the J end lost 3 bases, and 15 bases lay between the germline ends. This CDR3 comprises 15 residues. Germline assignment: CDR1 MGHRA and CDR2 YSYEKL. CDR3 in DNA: TGCGCCAGCAGCCTAGAACCAACAGTTCACACTGAAGCTTTCTTT. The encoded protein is CASSLEPTVHTEAFF.

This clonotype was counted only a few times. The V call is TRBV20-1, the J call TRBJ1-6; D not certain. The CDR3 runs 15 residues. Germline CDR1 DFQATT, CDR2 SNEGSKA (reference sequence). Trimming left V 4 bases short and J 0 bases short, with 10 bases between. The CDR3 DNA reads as TGCAGTGCTATTGCCTCGAGCTCCTATAATTCACCCCTCCACTTT. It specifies CSAIASSSYNSPLHF.

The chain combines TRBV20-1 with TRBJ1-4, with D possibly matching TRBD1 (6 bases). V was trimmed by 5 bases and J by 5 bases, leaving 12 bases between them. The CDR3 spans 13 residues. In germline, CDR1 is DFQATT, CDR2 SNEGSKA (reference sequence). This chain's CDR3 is CSAWARGNEKLFF. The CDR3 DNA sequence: TGCAGTGCTTGGGCCAGGGGAAATGAAAAACTGTTTTTT.

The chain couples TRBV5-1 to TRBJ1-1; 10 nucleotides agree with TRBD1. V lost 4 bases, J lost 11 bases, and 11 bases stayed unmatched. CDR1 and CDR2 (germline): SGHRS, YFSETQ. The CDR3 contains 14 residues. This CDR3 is CASSLEGTGAVAFF. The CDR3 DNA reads TGCGCCAGCAGCCTGGAAGGGACAGGGGCGGTCGCTTTCTTT.

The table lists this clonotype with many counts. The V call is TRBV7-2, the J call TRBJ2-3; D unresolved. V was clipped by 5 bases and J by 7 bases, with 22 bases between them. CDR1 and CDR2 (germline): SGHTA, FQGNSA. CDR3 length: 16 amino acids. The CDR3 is CASSPDIVVLVHTQYF. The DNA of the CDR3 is TGTGCCAGCAGCCCAGATATAGTGGTACTGGTGCATACGCAGTATTTT.

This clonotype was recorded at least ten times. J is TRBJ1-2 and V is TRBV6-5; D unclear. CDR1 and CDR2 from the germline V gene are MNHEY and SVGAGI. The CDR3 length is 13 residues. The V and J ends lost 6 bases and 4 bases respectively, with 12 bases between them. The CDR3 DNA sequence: TGTGCCAGCAGACCCGGGCCTACCTATGGCTACACCTTC. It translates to CASRPGPTYGYTF.

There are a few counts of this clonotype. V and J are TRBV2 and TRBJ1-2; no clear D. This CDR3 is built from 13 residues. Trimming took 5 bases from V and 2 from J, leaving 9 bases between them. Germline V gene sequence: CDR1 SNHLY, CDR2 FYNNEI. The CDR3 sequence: CASSPTENYGYTF. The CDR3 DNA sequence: TGTGCCAGCAGTCCAACAGAGAACTATGGCTACACCTTC.

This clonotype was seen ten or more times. Here the CDR3 reads CASSPLPYGYTF. In DNA form, the CDR3 reads TGTGCCAGCAGCCCTCTACCATATGGCTACACCTTC. The rearrangement uses TRBV7-9 and TRBJ1-2; D is unresolved. The CDR3 has 12 amino acids. Germline V gene lookup returns CDR1 SEHNR and CDR2 FQNEAQ (reference sequence). V was pared by 5 bases and J by 5 bases, with 9 bases between.

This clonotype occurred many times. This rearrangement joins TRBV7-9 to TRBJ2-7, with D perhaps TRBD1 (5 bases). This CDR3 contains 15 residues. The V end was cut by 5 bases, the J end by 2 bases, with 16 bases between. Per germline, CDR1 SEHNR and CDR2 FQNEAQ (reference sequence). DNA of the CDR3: TGTGCCAGCAGCACCTTGGGCAGGGCCCCCTACGAGCAGTACTTC. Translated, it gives CASSTLGRAPYEQYF.

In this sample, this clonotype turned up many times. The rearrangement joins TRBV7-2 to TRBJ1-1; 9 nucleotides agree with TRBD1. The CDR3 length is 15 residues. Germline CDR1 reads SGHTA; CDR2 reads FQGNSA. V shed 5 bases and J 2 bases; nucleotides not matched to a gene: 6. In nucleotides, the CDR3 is TGTGCCAGCAGCAGATGGACAGGGGTAAACACTGAAGCTTTCTTT. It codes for CASSRWTGVNTEAFF. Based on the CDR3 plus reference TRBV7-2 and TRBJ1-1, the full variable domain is GAGVSQSPSNKVTEKGKDVELRCDPISGHTALYWYRQSLGQGLEFLIYFQGNSAPDKSGLPSDRFSAERTGGSVSTLTIQRTQQEDSAVYLCASSRWTGVNTEAFFGQGTRLTVV.